Listed below are T cell receptor beta chains from one sample, sequenced in a study of CD8 T cells in Susac syndrome. TCRdb called the immunoSEQ multiplex PCR reads again in MiXCR, with one record for every CDR3 protein. This sample has 150,000 or so distinct CDR3 sequences; around 95% occur once, and the top ten carry 0.15%. Sequencing used CD8+ T cells from PBMCs. The receptors were gathered from a human donor with multiple sclerosis. Both conserved end residues are part of each CDR3. D genes are given only for firm matches. A row's size may be missing; if present it is once, few, many or a size class.

D gene	V gene	J gene	clone size	CDR3 protein	CDR3 DNA
.	TRBV6-5	TRBJ2-3	.	CASNGDTQYF	TGTGCCAGCAATGGAGATACGCAGTATTTT
.	TRBV5-1	TRBJ1-2	.	CASSTLGAEGDYGYTF	TGCGCCAGCAGCACCCTGGGAGCGGAAGGGGACTATGGCTACACCTTC
.	TRBV3-1	TRBJ2-1	.	CASSQDHGDEQFF	TGTGCCAGCAGCCAAGATCACGGGGATGAGCAGTTCTTC
.	TRBV21-1	TRBJ2-7	.	CASSPRDSGLCEQYF	TGTGCCAGCAGCCCCCGGGACAGCGGATTATGCGAGCAGTACTTC
.	TRBV29-1	TRBJ2-3	.	CSVQSRRTDTQYF	TGCAGCGTGCAATCCAGAAGGACAGATACGCAGTATTTT
.	TRBV14	TRBJ2-1	.	CASSQDTGNEQFF	TGTGCCAGCAGCCAAGATACTGGAAATGAGCAGTTCTTC
.	TRBV9	TRBJ1-1	.	CASSVVQGPNEAFF	TGTGCCAGCAGCGTAGTGCAGGGGCCGAACGAAGCTTTCTTT
.	TRBV7-9	TRBJ2-7	few	CASSWQGYEQYF	TGTGCCAGCAGCTGGCAGGGATACGAGCAGTACTTC
TRBD2	TRBV27	TRBJ2-1	.	CAAGGYNEQFF	TGTGCGGCGGGGGGCTACAATGAGCAGTTCTTC
.	TRBV9	TRBJ2-1	.	CASSGARWDNEQFF	TGTGCCAGCAGCGGAGCTAGGTGGGACAATGAGCAGTTCTTC
TRBD2	TRBV30	TRBJ2-1	.	CAWSVSARGGSSYNEQFF	TGTGCCTGGAGTGTATCGGCGCGGGGGGGAAGTTCCTACAATGAGCAGTTCTTC
TRBD2	TRBV4-1	TRBJ2-1	.	CASSQDNRRGLAGDNEQFF	TGCGCCAGCAGCCAAGACAACCGCCGTGGACTAGCGGGGGACAATGAGCAGTTCTTC
.	TRBV9	TRBJ2-2	.	CASSVGGETGELFF	TGTGCCAGCAGCGTAGGTGGTGAGACCGGGGAGCTGTTTTTT
.	TRBV6-6	TRBJ2-5	once	CASSSPVQETQYF	TGTGCCAGCAGTTCACCGGTACAAGAGACCCAGTACTTC
.	TRBV9	TRBJ2-5	.	CASSGEPEETQYF	TGTGCCAGCAGCGGTGAGCCGGAGGAGACCCAGTACTTC
TRBD2	TRBV2	TRBJ2-1	.	CASSGGLAASEEQFF	TGTGCCAGCAGTGGGGGACTAGCGGCCTCAGAGGAGCAGTTCTTC
.	TRBV7-9	TRBJ1-1	.	CASSLEKTEAFF	TGTGCCAGCAGCTTAGAGAAAACTGAAGCTTTCTTT
TRBD1	TRBV5-6	TRBJ2-2	.	CASSGQGGSTGELFF	TGTGCCAGCAGCGGACAGGGGGGGAGCACCGGGGAGCTGTTTTTT
TRBD2	TRBV30	TRBJ2-1	.	CAWSRGRAYNEQFF	TGTGCCTGGAGTCGGGGGAGGGCCTACAATGAGCAGTTCTTC
TRBD2	TRBV29-1	TRBJ2-7	.	CSVGGLAGAPAQYF	TGCAGCGTTGGGGGACTAGCGGGGGCCCCCGCTCAGTACTTC
TRBD2	TRBV20-1	TRBJ2-5	.	CSASWAGGLETQYF	TGCAGTGCTAGCTGGGCGGGGGGGCTTGAGACCCAGTACTTC
TRBD2	TRBV12-3/TRBV12-4	TRBJ2-1	.	CASTVLAGTYNEQFF	TGTGCCAGCACTGTCCTAGCGGGTACCTACAATGAGCAGTTCTTC
.	TRBV30	TRBJ1-6	.	CAWTVGNSPLHF	TGTGCCTGGACGGTAGGGAATTCACCCCTCCACTTT
TRBD2	TRBV4-1	TRBJ2-5	.	CASSDRLAGEETQYF	TGCGCCAGCAGCGACAGACTAGCGGGGGAAGAGACCCAGTACTTC
.	TRBV3-1	TRBJ1-2	.	CASSSPRGGGDYGYTF	TGTGCCAGCAGCTCACCTAGGGGAGGAGGGGACTATGGCTACACCTTC
TRBD1	TRBV7-8	TRBJ2-1	.	CASSLGTGDEQFF	TGTGCCAGCAGCTTGGGAACAGGGGATGAGCAGTTCTTC
.	TRBV12-3/TRBV12-4	TRBJ1-1	.	CASSRGRPGGDTEAFF	TGTGCCAGCAGCAGGGGCAGGCCGGGTGGGGACACTGAAGCTTTCTTT
.	TRBV30	TRBJ1-5	.	CAWSVFATGRFNQPQHF	TGTGCCTGGAGTGTATTTGCTACAGGGCGGTTCAATCAGCCCCAGCATTTT
.	TRBV6-5	TRBJ2-1	once	CATSFGGYNEQFF	TGTGCCACTTCGTTCGGGGGTTACAATGAGCAGTTCTTC
.	TRBV7-3	TRBJ2-1	.	CASSFEGVQPYNEQFF	TGTGCCAGCAGCTTTGAGGGGGTCCAACCCTACAATGAGCAGTTCTTC
.	TRBV20-1	TRBJ2-3	.	CSAADARTDTQYF	TGCAGTGCAGCGGACGCCCGCACAGATACGCAGTATTTT
.	TRBV29-1	TRBJ1-2	.	CSVDGGKGANYGYTF	TGCAGCGTTGACGGGGGGAAGGGGGCTAACTATGGCTACACCTTC
.	TRBV4-2	TRBJ2-1	.	CASSQAYGLTDEQFF	TGTGCCAGCAGCCAAGCCTATGGGCTGACAGATGAGCAGTTCTTC